One and the same sample provided the 30 T cell receptor beta chains below, sequenced in a study of human T cells and chemical hapten exposure. The time point was: pre-sensitization, week 0. Treatment noted: therapeutic diphenylcyclopropenone sensitization with weekly scalp DPC. One entry per CDR3 protein results from TCRdb running MiXCR on the RACE reads. The table includes 80,000 to 100,000 distinct CDR3 sequences, 8% to 10% detected once. This specimen consisted of whole blood, obtained in connection with sensitization to the hapten diphenylcyclopropenone (DPC). All receptors derive from a woman in her thirties or forties with alopecia areata. Some clones in this sample may be carry-over from other donors' samples.

The CDR3: CASTLGDQPQHF. For the CDR3, the DNA is TGTGCCAGCACCTTAGGAGATCAGCCCCAGCATTTT. The V and J genes are TRBV12-3 or TRBV12-4 and TRBJ1-5; unclear D gene. This CDR3 is 12 amino acids long. Trimming took 7 bases from V and 5 from J, leaving 9 bases between them.

This clonotype was seen repeatedly, ten times or more. This chain connects TRBV28 to TRBJ2-1; 8 bases line up with TRBD1. Germline trimming cut 6 bases from V and 9 bases from J; bases unmatched to any gene: 7. There are 13 residues in the CDR3. Looked up from germline, CDR1 is MDHEN and CDR2 is SYDVKM. The CDR3: CASSLDRGIEQFF. DNA for the CDR3: TGTGCCAGCAGCCTCGACAGGGGCATTGAGCAGTTCTTC. Variable domain in full (rest from reference TRBV28 and TRBJ2-1): DVKVTQSSRYLVKRTGEKVFLECVQDMDHENMFWYRQDPGLGLRLIYFSYDVKMKEKGDIPEGYSVSREKKERFSLILESASTNQTSMYLCASSLDRGIEQFFGPGTRLTVL.

As for this clonotype: The junction departs from germline at one end; a sequencing error may be responsible. The chain has TRBV2 and TRBJ2-7; 8 positions agree with TRBD2. The CDR3 length is 16 residues. CDR1 SNHLY and CDR2 FYNNEI come from the germline V gene. The CDR3 is CTSSEEGLAAFYEQHF. Here the CDR3 DNA reads TGTACCAGCAGTGAGGAAGGACTAGCTGCCTTCTACGAGCAGCACTTC.

This clonotype was counted a few times. The chain is built from TRBV9 and TRBJ1-2; TRBD1 aligns across 10 bases. The CDR3 extends over 14 amino acids. CDR1 and CDR2 from the germline V gene are SGDLS and YYNGEE. The V gene end was trimmed by 2 bases and the J gene end by 7 bases; junction bases not matched to a gene: 5. The CDR3 sequence: CASSVGQGFSGYTF. The CDR3 region has the DNA TGTGCCAGCAGCGTGGGACAGGGGTTTAGTGGCTACACCTTC.

This clonotype was detected a few times. The rearrangement joins TRBV7-8 to TRBJ2-1; 9 bases fit TRBD2. The germline V gene encodes CDR1 SGHVS and CDR2 FQNEAQ. This CDR3 is 19 amino acids long. Trimming removed 3 bases from V and 7 bases from J; junction bases left unmatched: 19. As DNA, the CDR3 is TGTGCCAGCAGCTTTATAGCGGGGGTCTTCCCGATGCCTGGGAATGAGCAGTTCTTC. Translated, it gives CASSFIAGVFPMPGNEQFF. The full variable domain, its missing parts supplied by reference TRBV7-8 and TRBJ2-1, is GAGVSQSPRYKVAKRGQDVALRCDPISGHVSLFWYQQALGQGPEFLTYFQNEAQLDKSGLPSDRFFAERPEGSVSTLKIQRTQQEDSAVYLCASSFIAGVFPMPGNEQFFGPGTRLTVL.

The table lists this clonotype with many counts. V and J are TRBV5-6 and TRBJ2-1, with D perhaps matching TRBD2 (5 bases). Trimming left V 1 base short and J 0 bases short, with 20 bases between. The CDR3 is 19 residues long. Germline V gene lookup returns CDR1 SGHDT and CDR2 YYEEEE. CDR3 DNA: TGTGCCAGCAGCTTGAAGTGGGGTGGTGGAGGTAGCTCCTACAATGAGCAGTTCTTC. It translates to CASSLKWGGGGSSYNEQFF. Filled out from reference TRBV5-6 and TRBJ2-1, the complete variable domain reads DAGVTQSPTHLIKTRGQQVTLRCSPKSGHDTVSWYQQALGQGPQFIFQYYEEEERQRGNFPDRFSGHQFPNYSSELNVNALLLGDSALYLCASSLKWGGGGSSYNEQFFGPGTRLTVL.

The rearrangement joins TRBV6-2 or TRBV6-3 to TRBJ2-7; tentatively, D is TRBD1 (5 bases). The germline CDR1 and CDR2 sequences are MNHEY and SVGEGT. Trimming cost V 5 bases and J 5 bases, with 13 bases left between them. The CDR3 length is 13 residues. Written as DNA, the CDR3 is TGTGCCAGCAGTGACACTCGGACACACGAGCAGTACTTC. Encoded protein: CASSDTRTHEQYF.

The chain recombines TRBV5-1 with TRBJ2-3; D uncertain. CDR1 is SGHRS and CDR2 is YFSETQ in the germline V gene. V lost 4 bases and J 6 bases, leaving 9 bases between the germline ends. The CDR3 is 12 residues long. The CDR3 is CASSPPSDTQYF. CDR3 sequence (DNA): TGCGCCAGCAGCCCCCCCTCCGATACGCAGTATTTT.

This clonotype has a handful of counts. The rearrangement uses TRBV18 and TRBJ1-6; TRBD1 matches at 8 bases. From germline, CDR1 is KGHSH and CDR2 LQKENI. V was clipped by 6 bases and J by 13 bases; unmatched bases: 8. This CDR3 comprises 13 residues. The CDR3 loop reads CASSGADRGPLHF. DNA for the CDR3: TGTGCCAGCTCGGGCGCCGACAGGGGTCCCCTCCACTTT. Based on the CDR3 plus reference TRBV18 and TRBJ1-6, the full variable domain is NAGVMQNPRHLVRRRGQEARLRCSPMKGHSHVYWYRQLPEEGLKFMVYLQKENIIDESGMPKERFSAEFPKEGPSILRIQQVVRGDSAAYFCASSGADRGPLHFGNGTRLTVT.

In this sample, this clonotype turned up many times. The CDR3 bases are TGTGCCAGCAGCTTAGATAGAAATGAGCAGTTCTTC. Its protein product is CASSLDRNEQFF. The chain combines TRBV7-9 with TRBJ2-1; D not certain. The CDR3 contains 12 residues. Germline V CDR1 and CDR2: SEHNR, FQNEAQ (reference sequence). V was pared by 1 base and J by 7 bases, with 5 bases between.

The rearrangement joins TRBV28 to TRBJ2-7; unclear D gene. From germline, CDR1 is MDHEN and CDR2 SYDVKM. V was trimmed by 3 bases and J by 6 bases, leaving 15 bases between them. This CDR3 has 14 residues. CDR3 loop: CASSLGGPSGEQYF. CDR3 DNA: TGTGCCAGCAGTTTGGGCGGCCCATCCGGCGAGCAGTACTTC.

The J gene is TRBJ2-1, the V gene TRBV11-2, with D perhaps matching TRBD1 (6 bases). V shed 5 bases and J shed 6 bases, with 14 bases lying between them. The CDR3 has 14 amino acids. Germline V gene lookup returns CDR1 SGHAT and CDR2 FQNNGV. CDR3 nucleotide sequence: TGTGCCAGCAGCACCCCCTTGACAGGCAATGAGCAGTTCTTC. Protein: CASSTPLTGNEQFF.

The CDR3 DNA reads as TGTGCCAGCAGTTTATGGGGGGGGAGTCGACAGCCCCAGCATTTT. It specifies CASSLWGGSRQPQHF. The chain recombines TRBV27 with TRBJ1-5, with a possible D match to TRBD1 (5 bases). The CDR3 is 15 amino acids. With 1 base removed from V and 7 bases from J, the gap between germline ends came to 14 bases. In germline, CDR1 is MNHEY, CDR2 SMNVEV (reference sequence).

Many counts were recorded for this clonotype. The chain uses TRBV27 and TRBJ1-2, with a tentative D call TRBD1 (5 bases). V was clipped by 7 bases and J by 6 bases, with 9 bases between them. This CDR3 spans 11 amino acids. CDR1 is MNHEY, CDR2 SMNVEV, per germline (reference sequence). The DNA of the CDR3 is TGTGCCAGCAAGCGGGGGAATGGCTACACCTTC. Amino acid sequence: CASKRGNGYTF.

The genes are TRBV6-2 or TRBV6-3 and TRBJ1-1; no reliable D call. V was clipped by 0 bases and J by 6 bases, with 8 bases between them. This CDR3 has 13 residues. The germline V gene has CDR1 MNHEY and CDR2 SVGEGT. The CDR3 nucleotides read TGTGCCAGCAGTTACTCCCTTGGGGCTGAAGCTTTCTTT. Translating gives CASSYSLGAEAFF.

This clonotype was detected many times. This sequence joins TRBV3-1 and TRBJ1-5; unclear D gene. The CDR3 is 13 residues long. CDR1 and CDR2 (germline): LGHDT, YNNKEL (reference sequence). Trimming pared 0 bases from V and 3 bases from J, leaving 3 bases between. The CDR3 nucleotides read TGTGCCAGCAGCCAAGAGGTCAATCAGCCCCAGCATTTT. Its protein product is CASSQEVNQPQHF.

The J gene is TRBJ2-1, the V gene TRBV2, with TRBD2 identical over 12 bases. The CDR3 is 16 amino acids. Trimming removed 9 bases from V and 0 bases from J; junction bases left unmatched: 6. Germline-derived CDR1 and CDR2 are SNHLY and FYNNEI. The CDR3 loop is CASLAGGLSSYNEQFF. CDR3 nucleotide sequence: TGTGCCAGTCTAGCGGGGGGGTTAAGCTCCTACAATGAGCAGTTCTTC.

There are many counts of this clonotype. V usage is TRBV6-2 or TRBV6-3 and J usage is TRBJ2-1; 7 bases are shared with TRBD2. Germline trimming cut 2 bases from V and 10 bases from J; bases unmatched to any gene: 17. This CDR3 region has 17 residues. CDR1 and CDR2 (germline): MNHEY, SVGEGT. CDR3 sequence (DNA): TGTGCCAGCAGTTACCTACCGGGTGCGGGGGAATTGGGGGAGCAGTTCTTC. Translated: CASSYLPGAGELGEQFF.

This clonotype was recorded a few times. The V gene is TRBV6-5, the J gene TRBJ2-7; 12 bases are a match to TRBD1. The CDR3 covers 15 residues. Germline V gene data show CDR1 as MNHEY and CDR2 as SVGAGI. J gave up 5 bases and V 2 bases, and 4 bases lay outside the gene matches. CDR3 sequence: CASSYGGTGGNEQYF. CDR3 bases: TGTGCCAGCAGTTACGGGGGGACAGGGGGCAACGAGCAGTACTTC.

In its sample, this clonotype was seen many times. The rearrangement uses TRBV14 and TRBJ1-6; D remains unclear. In germline, CDR1 is SGHDN, CDR2 FVKESK. CDR3 size: 13 residues. With 2 bases removed from V and 8 bases from J, the gap between germline ends came to 7 bases. CDR3 DNA sequence: TGTGCCAGCAGCCAAACTGCCGATTCACCCCTCCACTTT. Amino acid sequence: CASSQTADSPLHF.

This clonotype was counted many times. The V and J genes are TRBV24-1 and TRBJ2-1; TRBD1 matches at 7 bases. There are 20 residues in the CDR3. CDR1 and CDR2 (germline): KGHDR, SFDVKD. J lost 4 bases, V lost 3 bases, and 20 bases had no gene match. The CDR3 DNA follows: TGTGCCACCAGTGATACCCCGTCGGCTGGTGGGGACAGAAGATACAATGAGCAGTTCTTC. Translating it yields CATSDTPSAGGDRRYNEQFF.

This clonotype was counted many times. The chain couples TRBV4-3 to TRBJ1-6; D unclear. The CDR3 is 19 amino acids. Germline CDR1 and CDR2: LGHNA and YSLEER. Trimming left V 0 bases short and J 0 bases short, with 15 bases between. CDR3 bases: TGCGCCAGCAGCCAAGATCTGGCAGCCCTGAGCTCCTATAATTCACCCCTCCACTTT. Protein product: CASSQDLAALSSYNSPLHF.

This chain joins TRBV4-2 and TRBJ2-3, with D tentatively TRBD2 (5 bases). The CDR3 runs to 16 residues. The germline CDR1 and CDR2 sequences are LGHNA and YNFKEQ. Between the trimmed V and J ends, which lost 5 bases and 3 bases, there was a span of 18 bases. The CDR3 spells CASSVQLGPVTDTQYF. The CDR3 DNA follows: TGTGCCAGCAGCGTCCAACTAGGTCCGGTTACAGATACGCAGTATTTT.

This clonotype has a handful of counts. V usage is TRBV19 and J usage is TRBJ1-1, with 7 bases matching TRBD1. Germline CDR1 LNHDA, CDR2 SQIVND (reference sequence). V was pared by 6 bases and J by 3 bases, with 16 bases of the junction left unmatched. The CDR3 runs 17 residues. The CDR3 DNA sequence: TGTGCCAGTAGCACAGAAACAGGGGTTGTTGAGGACACTGAAGCTTTCTTT. Protein sequence: CASSTETGVVEDTEAFF.

This clonotype was recorded at least ten times. The chain employs TRBV7-3 and TRBJ2-2; no reliable D call. CDR3 size: 13 residues. CDR1 and CDR2 from the germline V gene are SGHTA and FQGTGA. V lost 5 bases to trimming and J lost 7 bases, with 11 bases between them. The chain's CDR3 is CASSPPSDGELFF. In DNA, the CDR3 is TGTGCCAGCAGCCCCCCATCAGACGGGGAGCTGTTTTTT.

This clonotype was seen repeatedly, ten times or more. The rearrangement links TRBV28 to TRBJ1-2; 9 nucleotides agree with TRBD1. Germline V CDR1 and CDR2: MDHEN, SYDVKM. CDR3 length: 18 amino acids. The ends lost 2 bases at V and 5 bases at J; junction bases unmatched: 15. The CDR3 loop is CASSLLTPGQGLMYGYTF. CDR3 coding DNA: TGTGCCAGCAGTTTACTAACTCCGGGACAGGGACTGATGTATGGCTACACCTTC.

Details on this clonotype: A read error may explain this, as a much larger clone is one base away. The chain joins TRBV7-6 to TRBJ2-7; D is unclear. Germline CDR1 SGHVS, CDR2 FNYEAQ. This CDR3 is 12 amino acids long. The CDR3 DNA is TGTGCCAGCATCTTAGTTGATCACGAGCAGTACTTC. It specifies CASILVDHEQYF.

This clonotype has at least ten counts. The genes are TRBV5-6 and TRBJ1-2; D perhaps matches TRBD1 (5 bases). The CDR3 is 14 residues long. V was cut by 6 bases and J by 4 bases, with 16 bases left in between. CDR1 SGHDT and CDR2 YYEEEE come from the germline V gene. The CDR3, as DNA: TGTGCCAGCATCCCCTCAGGGAGGACCTATGGCTACACCTTC. This translates into CASIPSGRTYGYTF.

This clonotype turned up a few times. This chain links TRBV3-1 with TRBJ2-7; 7 nucleotides match TRBD1. V gave up 2 bases and J gave up 2 bases; unmatched junction bases: 9. This CDR3 is 16 amino acids long. The V gene's germline CDR1 is LGHDT and CDR2 YNNKEL (reference sequence). The CDR3 loop is CASSQRPKGQTYEQYF. The CDR3 nucleotides are TGTGCCAGCAGCCAACGCCCTAAGGGACAGACCTACGAGCAGTACTTC.

This clonotype was picked up a small number of times. The chain carries TRBV6-4 and TRBJ2-3; 10 nucleotides line up with TRBD2. The CDR3 consists of 15 residues. Unmatched junction bases numbered 3, after V lost 5 bases and J lost 1 base. Germline values: CDR1 MRHNA, CDR2 SNTAGT. CDR3 region: CASSKSGGGTDTQYF. The CDR3 DNA sequence: TGTGCCAGCAGTAAAAGCGGGGGGGGCACAGATACGCAGTATTTT.